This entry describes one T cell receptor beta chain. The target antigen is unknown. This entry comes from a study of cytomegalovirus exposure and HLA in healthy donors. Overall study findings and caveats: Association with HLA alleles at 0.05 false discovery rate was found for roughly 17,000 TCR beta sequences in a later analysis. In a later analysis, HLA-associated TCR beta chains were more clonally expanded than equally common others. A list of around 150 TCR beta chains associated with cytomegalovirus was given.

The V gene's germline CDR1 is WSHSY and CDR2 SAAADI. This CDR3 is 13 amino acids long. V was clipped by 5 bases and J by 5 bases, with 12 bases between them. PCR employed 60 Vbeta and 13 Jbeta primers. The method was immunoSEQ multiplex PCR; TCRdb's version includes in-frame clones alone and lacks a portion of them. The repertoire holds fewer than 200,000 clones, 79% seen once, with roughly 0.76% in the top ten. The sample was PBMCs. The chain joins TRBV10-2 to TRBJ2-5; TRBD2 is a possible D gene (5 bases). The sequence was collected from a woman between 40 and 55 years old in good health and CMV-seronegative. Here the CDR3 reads CASSTGEWETQYF. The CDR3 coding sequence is TGCGCCAGCAGTACTGGGGAGTGGGAGACCCAGTACTTC.